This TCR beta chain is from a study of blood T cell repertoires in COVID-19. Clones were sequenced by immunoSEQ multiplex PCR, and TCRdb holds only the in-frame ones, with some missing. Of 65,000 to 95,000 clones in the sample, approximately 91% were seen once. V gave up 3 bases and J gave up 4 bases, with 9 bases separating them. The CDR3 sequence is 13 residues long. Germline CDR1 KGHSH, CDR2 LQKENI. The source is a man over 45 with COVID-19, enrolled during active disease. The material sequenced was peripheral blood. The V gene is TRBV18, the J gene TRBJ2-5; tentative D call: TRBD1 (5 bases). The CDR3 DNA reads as TGTGCCAGCTCACCCCCAGGGCCAGAGACCCAGTACTTC. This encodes CASSPPGPETQYF.